This T cell receptor (beta chain) came from a study of blood T cell repertoires in COVID-19 (dated by TCRdb to the early 2020s). Study-wide context: The collaborator samples originated in the United States, Italy and Spain and spanned the acute and convalescent phases of COVID-19. The prospective study material was composed of cDNA or gDNA derived from T cells, B-cell-depleted T cells, or PBMCs. Deeply sampled blood TCRbeta repertoires from subjects exposed to, actively infected with, or recovered from COVID-19 were included in the dataset. The repertoires were released in a freely available public database meant as a resource for research on the immune response to SARS-CoV-2. The samples were drawn from the first 160 participants of the ongoing ImmuneRACE study and from 1,254 subjects provided by 6 global collaborators. Sample metadata almost always included a de-identified subject ID, COVID-19 status, age in years and sex. Where available, HLA class I and class II types were taken from metadata supplied by the sample provider and were not determined by assay-based typing.

The immunoSEQ Assay, a bias-controlled multiplex PCR, was used to amplify TCRbeta CDR3 regions from genomic DNA. The paper's data handling went like this. The number of nucleated cells in each sample was estimated by amplification of reference gene primers within the assay. To quantify the absolute abundance of each unique TCRbeta CDR3 rearrangement, sequence reads were collapsed and filtered. For each sample, productive Simpson clonality was calculated as the square root of Simpson's diversity index over productive rearrangements. TCRdb mirrors the immuneACCESS table, restricted to in-frame sequences. Some clones are absent from its copies; in checked studies, under half trace to an unresolved V gene, and the reason for the others is unknown. The DNA was the basis for D and trimming; V, J and clone size are from that table. The sample records around 150,000 clones, 82% of which are singletons. The ten largest make up 7% of the sample.

Findings and caveats that apply to the study as a whole: The quantity of clinical and demographic metadata differed by source and by participant and was supplied without curation.

Remarks on this clone: There is no known antigen for this receptor. No per-base quality is available; no much larger clone lies one base away.

Sequences SGHVS (CDR1) and FQNEAQ (CDR2) are obtained from the germline V gene. Inclusive of the bounding cysteine and phenylalanine, the CDR3 is 15 residues long. Only the CDR3 portion is preserved as DNA: 45 bases, with reading frame beginning at the first base. V is reduced by 7 bases and J by 5 bases, leaving a spacing of 20 bases between them. One collaborating source in Seattle enrolled patients during active infection and followed them longitudinally through the course of disease. Each collaborating institution followed its own protocols to collect whole blood in K2EDTA tubes. For TCRbeta analysis, collaborator samples were shipped as frozen whole blood, as isolated PBMCs, or as DNA extracted from either sample type.

This TCR derives from a woman in her thirties or forties with COVID-19, enrolled during active disease. The source material was peripheral blood. The rearranged segments are TRBV7-8 and TRBJ2-5, and possibly TRBD1, on 5 matching bases. CDR3 reads: CASTTERLGPETQYF. The nucleotide sequence is TGTGCCAGCACCACCGAGAGGCTGGGGCCTGAGACCCAGTACTTC.